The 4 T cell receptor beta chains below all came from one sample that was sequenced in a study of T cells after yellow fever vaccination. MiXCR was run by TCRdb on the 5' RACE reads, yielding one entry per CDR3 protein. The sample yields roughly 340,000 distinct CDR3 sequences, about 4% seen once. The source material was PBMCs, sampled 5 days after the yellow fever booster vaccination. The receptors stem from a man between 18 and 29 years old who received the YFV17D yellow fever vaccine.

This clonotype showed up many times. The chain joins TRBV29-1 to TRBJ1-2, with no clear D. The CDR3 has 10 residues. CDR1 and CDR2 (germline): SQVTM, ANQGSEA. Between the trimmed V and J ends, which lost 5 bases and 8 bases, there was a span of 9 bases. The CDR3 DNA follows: TGCAGCGTTTCAACTGGGGGCTACACCTTC. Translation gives CSVSTGGYTF.

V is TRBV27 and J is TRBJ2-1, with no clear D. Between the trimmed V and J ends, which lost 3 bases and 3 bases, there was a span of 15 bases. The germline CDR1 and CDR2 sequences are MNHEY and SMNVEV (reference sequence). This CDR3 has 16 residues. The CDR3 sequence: CASSFPRHLGYNEQFF. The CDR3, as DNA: TGTGCCAGCAGTTTCCCCCGACACCTCGGCTACAATGAGCAGTTCTTC.

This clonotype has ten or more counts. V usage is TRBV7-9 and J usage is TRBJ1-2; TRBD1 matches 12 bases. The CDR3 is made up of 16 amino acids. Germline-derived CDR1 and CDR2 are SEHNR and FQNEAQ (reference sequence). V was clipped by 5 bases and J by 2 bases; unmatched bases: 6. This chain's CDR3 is CASSPRDRGRNYGYTF. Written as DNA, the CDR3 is TGTGCCAGCAGCCCGCGGGACAGGGGGCGCAACTATGGCTACACCTTC.

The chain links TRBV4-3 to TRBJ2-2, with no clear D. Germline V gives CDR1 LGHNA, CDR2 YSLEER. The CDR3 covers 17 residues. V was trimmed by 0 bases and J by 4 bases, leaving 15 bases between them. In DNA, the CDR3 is TGCGCCAGCAGCCAAGACTTGCTGGAATGGGGCACCGGGGAGCTGTTTTTT. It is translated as CASSQDLLEWGTGELFF.